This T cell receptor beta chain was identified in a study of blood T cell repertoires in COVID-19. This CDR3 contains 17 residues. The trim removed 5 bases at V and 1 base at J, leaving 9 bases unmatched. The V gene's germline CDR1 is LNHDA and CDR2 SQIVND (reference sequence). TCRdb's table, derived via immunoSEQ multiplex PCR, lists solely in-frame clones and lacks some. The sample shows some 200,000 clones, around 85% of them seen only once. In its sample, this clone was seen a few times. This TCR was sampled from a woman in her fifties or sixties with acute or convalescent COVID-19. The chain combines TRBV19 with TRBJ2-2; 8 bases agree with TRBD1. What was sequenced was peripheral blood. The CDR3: CASSLGQGRRNTGELFF. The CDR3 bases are TGTGCCAGTAGTTTAGGACAGGGCAGAAGGAACACCGGGGAGCTGTTTTTT. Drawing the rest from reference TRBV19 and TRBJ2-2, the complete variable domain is DGGITQSPKYLFRKEGQNVTLSCEQNLNHDAMYWYRQDPGQGLRLIYYSQIVNDFQKGDIAEGYSVSREKKESFPLTVTSAQKNPTAFYLCASSLGQGRRNTGELFFGEGSRLTVL.